This T cell receptor beta chain was sequenced during a study of CD8+ T cells in alopecia areata. Study findings and constraints: Higher clonality than in normal scalp was seen in lesional scalp, especially alopecia totalis/universalis.

Treatment of the sample: oral pan-JAK inhibitor, 5-10 mg twice daily. Germline V gene data show CDR1 as SQVTM and CDR2 as ANQGSEA. The CDR3 is 12 residues long. With 5 bases removed from V and 5 bases from J, the gap between germline ends came to 12 bases. The authors extracted RNA and reverse transcribed it into cDNA as the sequencing template. The repertoire was sequenced with immunoSEQ multiplex PCR; TCRdb's copy has only in-frame clones and lacks some. The table shows fewer than 200,000 clones, with around three fifths occurring only once. As concerns this clone: Its antigen is as yet unknown.

The sample here was CD8+ T cells sorted from blood, taken at week 24, from a patient treated with tofacitinib. V gene TRBV29-1 combines with J gene TRBJ2-5; D may match TRBD1 or TRBD2 (5 bases each). The TCR comes from a human donor with alopecia areata. In DNA, the CDR3 is TGCAGCGTTTATTGGGGGTACGAGACCCAGTACTTC. It translates to CSVYWGYETQYF.